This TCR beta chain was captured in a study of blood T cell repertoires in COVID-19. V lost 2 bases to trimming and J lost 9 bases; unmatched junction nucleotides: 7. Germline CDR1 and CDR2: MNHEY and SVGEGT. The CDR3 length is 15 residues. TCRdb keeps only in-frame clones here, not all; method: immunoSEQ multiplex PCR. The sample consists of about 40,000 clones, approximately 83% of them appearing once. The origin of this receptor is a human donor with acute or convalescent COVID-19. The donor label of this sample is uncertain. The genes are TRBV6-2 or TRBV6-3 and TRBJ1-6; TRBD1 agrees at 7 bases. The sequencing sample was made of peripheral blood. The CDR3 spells CASSYQEGAGSPLHF. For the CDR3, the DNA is TGTGCCAGCAGTTACCAGGAGGGGGCCGGTTCACCCCTCCACTTT.